Listed here is a single T cell receptor beta chain. TCRdb keeps only in-frame clones here, not all; method: immunoSEQ multiplex PCR. The sample contains 980,000 or so clones, about three quarters of which appear only once. This sample is part of a study of shared clonotypes between healthy human individuals. This clonotype was obtained from a man aged 18 to 29 in good health. Material: memory CD4+ T cells sorted from blood. Specified subset: CD45RA-negative fraction.

CDR3 residues: CASSFPGASTDTQYF. As DNA, the CDR3 is TGTGCCAGCAGTTTCCCGGGGGCTAGCACAGATACGCAGTATTTT. This chain connects TRBV6-6 to TRBJ2-3; D tentatively reads TRBD1 or TRBD2 (6 bases each). Between the trimmed V and J ends, which lost 4 bases and 0 bases, there was a span of 11 bases. This CDR3 spans 15 amino acids. CDR1 and CDR2 (germline): MNHNY, SVGAGI (reference sequence).